This TCR beta chain was captured by sequencing in a study of blood T cells in healthy people across ages. Study-wide results and limits: Both higher diversity and more naive CD4+ cells marked long-lived donors when set against aged donors.

This clonotype was seen only once. The target antigen is unknown. V was pared by 5 bases and J by 4 bases, with 15 bases between. Germline V gene sequence: CDR1 MNHEY, CDR2 SMNVEV (reference sequence). CDR3 length: 14 amino acids. A sample-barcoded 5' primer and a J-beta primer mix were used in a second PCR of about 6 to 11 cycles. One entry per CDR3 protein results from TCRdb running MiXCR on the 5' RACE reads. The sample yields some 1,500,000 distinct CDR3 sequences, roughly 43% seen once. This sequence was found in a woman between 18 and 29 years old in good health. The specimen was blood. This sequence joins TRBV27 and TRBJ2-7; a weak D match, TRBD2 (6 bases). DNA of the CDR3: TGTGCCAGCAGTCCGGCCCATGGAGGGTACGAGCAGTACTTC. As protein: CASSPAHGGYEQYF.